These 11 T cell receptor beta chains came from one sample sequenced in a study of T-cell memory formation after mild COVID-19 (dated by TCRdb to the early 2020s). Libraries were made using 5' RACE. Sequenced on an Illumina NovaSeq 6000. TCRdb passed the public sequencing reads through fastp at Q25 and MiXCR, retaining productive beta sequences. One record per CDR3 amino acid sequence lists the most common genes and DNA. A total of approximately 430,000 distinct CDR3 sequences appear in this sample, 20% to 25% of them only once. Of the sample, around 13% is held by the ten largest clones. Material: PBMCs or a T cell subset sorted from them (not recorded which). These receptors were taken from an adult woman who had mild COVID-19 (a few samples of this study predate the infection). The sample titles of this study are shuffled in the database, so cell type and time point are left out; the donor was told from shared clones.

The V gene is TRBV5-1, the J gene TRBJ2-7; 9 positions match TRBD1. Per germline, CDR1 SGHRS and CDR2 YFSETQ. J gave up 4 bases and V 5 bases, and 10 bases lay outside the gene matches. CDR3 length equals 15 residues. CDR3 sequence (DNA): TGCGCCAGCAGAAAAGAGGGACAGGGTGGGTACGAGCAGTACTTC. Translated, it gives CASRKEGQGGYEQYF.

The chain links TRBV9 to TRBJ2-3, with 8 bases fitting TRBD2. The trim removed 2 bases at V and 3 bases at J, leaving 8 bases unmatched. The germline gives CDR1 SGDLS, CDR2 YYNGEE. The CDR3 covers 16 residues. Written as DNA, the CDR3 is TGTGCCAGCAGCGTTCGGGGGGGCCAATCTACAGATACGCAGTATTTT. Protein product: CASSVRGGQSTDTQYF. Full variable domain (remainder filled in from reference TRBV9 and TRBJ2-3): DSGVTQTPKHLITATGQRVTLRCSPRSGDLSVYWYQQSLDQGLQFLIQYYNGEERAKGNILERFSAQQFPDLHSELNLSSLELGDSALYFCASSVRGGQSTDTQYFGPGTRLTVL.

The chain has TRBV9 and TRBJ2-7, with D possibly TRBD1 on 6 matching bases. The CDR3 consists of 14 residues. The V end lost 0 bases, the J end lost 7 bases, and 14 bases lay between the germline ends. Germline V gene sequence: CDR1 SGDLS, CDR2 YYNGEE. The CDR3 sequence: CASSVGTVKGEQYF. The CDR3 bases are TGTGCCAGCAGCGTAGGGACAGTTAAGGGGGAGCAGTACTTC.

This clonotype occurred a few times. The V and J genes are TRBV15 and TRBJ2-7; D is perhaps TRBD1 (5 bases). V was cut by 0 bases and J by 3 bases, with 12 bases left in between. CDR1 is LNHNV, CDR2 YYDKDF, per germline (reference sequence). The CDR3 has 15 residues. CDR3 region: CATSRDSTALYEQYF. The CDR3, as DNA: TGTGCCACCAGCAGAGATTCGACAGCTCTCTACGAGCAGTACTTC.

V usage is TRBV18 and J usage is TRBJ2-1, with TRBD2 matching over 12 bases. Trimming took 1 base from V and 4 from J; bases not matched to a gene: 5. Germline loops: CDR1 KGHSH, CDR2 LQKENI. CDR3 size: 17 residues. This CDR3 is CASSPRTSGGWYNEQFF. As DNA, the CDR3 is TGTGCCAGCTCACCACGTACTAGCGGGGGGTGGTACAATGAGCAGTTCTTC.

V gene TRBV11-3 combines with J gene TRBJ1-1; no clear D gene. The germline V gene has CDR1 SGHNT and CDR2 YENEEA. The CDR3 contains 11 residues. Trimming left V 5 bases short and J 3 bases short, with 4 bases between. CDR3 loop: CASSTHTEAFF. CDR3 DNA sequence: TGTGCCAGCAGCACTCACACTGAAGCTTTCTTT.

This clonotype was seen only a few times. The CDR3 is CASSPEGRSWEQYF. For the CDR3, the DNA is TGCGCCAGCAGCCCGGAGGGGAGGTCGTGGGAGCAGTACTTC. V and J are TRBV5-1 and TRBJ2-7, with D perhaps matching TRBD2 (6 bases). The ends were cut back, 4 bases at V and 7 bases at J, with 18 bases in the middle. This CDR3 region has 14 residues. From germline, CDR1 is SGHRS and CDR2 YFSETQ. The full variable domain, its missing parts supplied by reference TRBV5-1 and TRBJ2-7, is KAGVTQTPRYLIKTRGQQVTLSCSPISGHRSVSWYQQTPGQGLQFLFEYFSETQRNKGNFPGRFSGRQFSNSRSEMNVSTLELGDSALYLCASSPEGRSWEQYFGPGTRLTVT.

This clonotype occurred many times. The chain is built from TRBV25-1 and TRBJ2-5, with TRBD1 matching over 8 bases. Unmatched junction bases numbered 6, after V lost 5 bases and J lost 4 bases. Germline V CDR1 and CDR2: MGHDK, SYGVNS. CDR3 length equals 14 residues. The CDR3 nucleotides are TGTGCCAGCAGTCCAGGACAGGGTGGAGAGACCCAGTACTTC. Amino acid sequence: CASSPGQGGETQYF. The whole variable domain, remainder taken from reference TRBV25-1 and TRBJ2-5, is EADIYQTPRYLVIGTGKKITLECSQTMGHDKMYWYQQDPGMELHLIHYSYGVNSTEKGDLSSESTVSRIRTEHFPLTLESARPSHTSQYLCASSPGQGGETQYFGPGTRLLVL.

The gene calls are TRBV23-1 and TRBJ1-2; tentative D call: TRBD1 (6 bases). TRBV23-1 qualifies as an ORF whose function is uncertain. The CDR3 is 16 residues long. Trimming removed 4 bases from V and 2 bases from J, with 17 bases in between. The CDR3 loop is CASSPLKGQGNYGYTF. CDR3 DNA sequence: TGCGCCAGCAGTCCCCTTAAGGGGCAGGGGAACTATGGCTACACCTTC.

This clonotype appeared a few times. Written as DNA, the CDR3 is TGTGCCAGCAGCTACCTTAACAATCAGCCCCAGCATTTT. It specifies CASSYLNNQPQHF. This chain joins TRBV7-2 and TRBJ1-5; D is ambiguous. The V gene lost 4 bases and the J gene lost 3 bases, with 7 bases spanning the gap. The CDR3 totals 13 residues. Germline V gene data show CDR1 as SGHTA and CDR2 as FQGNSA.

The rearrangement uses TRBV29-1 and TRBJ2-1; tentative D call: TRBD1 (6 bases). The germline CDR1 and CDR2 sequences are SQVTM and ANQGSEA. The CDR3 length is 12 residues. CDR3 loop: CSTRGYYNEQFF. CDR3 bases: TGCAGTACGAGGGGGTATTACAATGAGCAGTTCTTC.